This is a list of T cell receptor beta chains from one sample in a study of post-analysis software for immune sequencing data. TCRdb reprocessed the PCR reads via MiXCR and lists one record per CDR3 protein. The sample yields around 700,000 distinct CDR3 sequences, about 60% seen once. Sequencing was done on a sample of blood. These receptors all stem from a girl aged 2-10 years with multiple sclerosis. Both conserved end residues are part of each CDR3. D genes are given only for firm matches. Some rows mark clone size as missing; the rest say once, few, many or name a class of expanded clone.

>.|TRBJ2-1|TRBV14|.
TGTGCCAGCAGCCAAGGGACGAGAAGGGACGATGAGCAGTTCTTC
CASSQGTRRDDEQFF
>.|TRBJ2-7|TRBV5-1|.
TGCGCCAGCAGCTTACGTGTTTCAGCCATGGAGCAGTACTTC
CASSLRVSAMEQYF
>.|TRBJ2-7|TRBV6-2/TRBV6-3|.
TGTGCCAGCAGTTACGGGGGACTGTTCCCTCGTGAGCAGTACTTC
CASSYGGLFPREQYF
>.|TRBJ2-3|TRBV7-2|TRBD2
TGTGCCAGCAGCTTACGGCGGGGGGGCCCAGATACGCAGTATTTT
CASSLRRGGPDTQYF
>.|TRBJ2-1|TRBV5-1|TRBD1
TGCGCCAGCTACCGGGACAGAAACAATGAGCAGTTCTTC
CASYRDRNNEQFF
>.|TRBJ2-1|TRBV18|.
TGTGCCAGCTCCAATTCCCCCCCGGGTCCGACATCCTACAATGAGCAGTTCTTC
CASSNSPPGPTSYNEQFF
>.|TRBJ2-7|TRBV5-1|TRBD1
TGCGCCAGCAGCTTATGGACAGGGGGCCAGAGCGAGCAGTACTTC
CASSLWTGGQSEQYF
>.|TRBJ2-3|TRBV12-3/TRBV12-4|.
TGTGCCAGCAGTTTTAGGGGAGCGTATGCTAGCACAGATACGCAGTATTTT
CASSFRGAYASTDTQYF
>.|TRBJ1-2|TRBV7-2|TRBD1
TGTGCCAGCAGCGCCGGACAGGGAACGGGGGGCGGCTACACCTTC
CASSAGQGTGGGYTF
>few|TRBJ2-7|TRBV29-1|.
TGCAGCGTTGCTGGCGGGAAAGGCTACGAGCAGTACTTC
CSVAGGKGYEQYF
>few|TRBJ2-6|TRBV20-1|TRBD1
TGCAGTGCTAGATCCCCGGGACAGGGGACCAACGTCCTGACTTTC
CSARSPGQGTNVLTF
>.|TRBJ1-4|TRBV6-5|TRBD1
TGTGCCAGCAGTTCTCAGACAGGGAGCGAAAAACTGTTTTTT
CASSSQTGSEKLFF
>.|TRBJ1-1|TRBV6-5|.
TGTGCCAGCAGTTACGGCAGGGCGCTATCGAACACTGAAGCTTTCTTT
CASSYGRALSNTEAFF
>few|TRBJ2-6|TRBV21-1|.
TGTGCCAGCAGCAAAGTGCCGGAACTACAAACCTCTGGGGCCAACGTCCTGACTTTC
CASSKVPELQTSGANVLTF
>.|TRBJ2-3|TRBV4-1|.
TGCGCCAGCAGCCAAGCGACTGAGAGCACAGATACGCAGTATTTT
CASSQATESTDTQYF
>once|TRBJ2-7|TRBV13|.
TGTGCCAGCAGCCGCTACTCCGGGACCCACTACGAGCAGTACTTC
CASSRYSGTHYEQYF
>.|TRBJ2-3|TRBV7-2|.
TGTGCCAGCAGCTCCCGACAGAAGACGGTGCGAAAGTATTTT
CASSSRQKTVRKYF
>.|TRBJ1-4|TRBV20-1|TRBD1
TGCAGTGCACTCCAGGGGGCAACTAATGAAAAACTGTTTTTT
CSALQGATNEKLFF
>.|TRBJ2-3|TRBV11-2|TRBD1
TGTGCCAGCAGCAACGGACAGGGCGTAGATACGCAGTATTTT
CASSNGQGVDTQYF
>.|TRBJ2-1|TRBV6-1|.
TGTGCCACCCTGTACAATGAGCAGTTCTTC
CATLYNEQFF
>.|TRBJ2-1|TRBV12-3/TRBV12-4|.
TGTGCCAGCAGCGCGGGGAGTGAGCAGTTCTTC
CASSAGSEQFF
>few|TRBJ2-1|TRBV29-1|.
TGCAGCGTTGACGGTAGGCCGAACTCCTACAATGAGCAGTTCTTC
CSVDGRPNSYNEQFF
>.|TRBJ2-7|TRBV12-3/TRBV12-4|.
TGTGCCAGCAGTTTAGTCACAGCTATCAGGAGGGAGCAGTACTTC
CASSLVTAIRREQYF
>.|TRBJ2-7|TRBV5-1|TRBD2
TGCGCCAGCAGCCCCGAGGGACTAGCGGGATCCTACGAGCAGTACTTC
CASSPEGLAGSYEQYF
>.|TRBJ1-2|TRBV2|TRBD1
TGTGCCAGCAGTGAAGACGAACAGGGGGCTCTTCGCTATGGCTACACCTTC
CASSEDEQGALRYGYTF
>.|TRBJ1-1|TRBV5-1|.
TGCGCCAGCAGCTTGGCCGGAGGGTTCAACACTGAAGCTTTCTTT
CASSLAGGFNTEAFF
>.|TRBJ1-1|TRBV14|.
TGTGCCAGCCGCCCCGCGGGGAGGAACACTGAAGCTTTCTTT
CASRPAGRNTEAFF
>.|TRBJ1-5|TRBV27|.
TGTGCCAGCAGAGACAGGCCGGGGGAGCCCCAGCATTTT
CASRDRPGEPQHF
>.|TRBJ2-3|TRBV5-1|.
TGCGCCAGCAGCTTGCCCGGGGGTAGCGGCACAGATACGCAGTATTTT
CASSLPGGSGTDTQYF
>few|TRBJ1-5|TRBV2|.
TGTGCCAGCAGTGAGACAACGCGCAATCAGCCCCAGCATTTT
CASSETTRNQPQHF
>.|TRBJ2-3|TRBV6-5|TRBD2
TGTGCCAGCAGTTACTCAGGGCGGGAGTCTCCAGATACGCAGTATTTT
CASSYSGRESPDTQYF
>.|TRBJ2-3|TRBV20-1|.
TGCAGTGCTCCTCGGGAACCGGTCACAGATACGCAGTATTTT
CSAPREPVTDTQYF
>.|TRBJ2-7|TRBV3-1|TRBD2
TGTGCCAGCCGGCGCGGGAGCTCCTACGAGCAGTACTTC
CASRRGSSYEQYF
>.|TRBJ2-3|TRBV5-1|.
TGCGCCAGCAGCTTCACAGGGAATACGCAGTATTTT
CASSFTGNTQYF
>.|TRBJ2-7|TRBV6-5|TRBD2
TGTGCCAGCAGTTACTCGACCTCAGCGGGAGGGAGCTCCTACGAGCAGTACTTC
CASSYSTSAGGSSYEQYF
>few|TRBJ2-1|TRBV4-1|TRBD1
TGCGCCAGCAGCCAAGGACAGGGTTCCTACAATGAGCAGTTCTTC
CASSQGQGSYNEQFF
>.|TRBJ1-2|TRBV5-6|TRBD1
TGTGCCAGCAGCTTCCTACCAGACAGGGCTAACTATGGCTACACCTTC
CASSFLPDRANYGYTF
>.|TRBJ2-7|TRBV7-3|TRBD1
TGTGCCAGCAGCTTTGAATCGACAGGGGGCGAGCAGTACTTC
CASSFESTGGEQYF
>once|TRBJ2-7|TRBV7-8|.
TGTGCCAGCAGCTCCACCGGGGGGCAGATCTACGAGCAGTACTTC
CASSSTGGQIYEQYF
>.|TRBJ2-7|TRBV28|TRBD2
TGTGCCAGCCTTTCTAGCGGGATAGGTTACGAGCAGTACTTC
CASLSSGIGYEQYF
>.|TRBJ2-3|TRBV21-1|.
TGTGCCAGCAGCAAAGAGGGGCCGCTCTTAGAAATCTGTAGCACAGATACGCAGTATTTT
CASSKEGPLLEICSTDTQYF